This entry lists 20 T cell receptor beta chains sequenced from one sample in a study of shared clonotypes between healthy human individuals. The table came from immunoSEQ multiplex PCR; TCRdb's copy has only in-frame clones and leaves some out. This sample has around 2.1 million clones, with 90% to 97% found just once. Sequencing used naive CD4+ T cells sorted from blood. The subset is: CD45RA+ positively selected. Source of these receptors: a man between 18 and 35 years old in good health.

V and J are TRBV29-1 and TRBJ2-7; TRBD1 agrees at 10 bases. Germline CDR1 is SQVTM and CDR2 is ANQGSEA. This CDR3 is built from 13 residues. V lost 3 bases, J lost 4 bases, and 3 bases stayed unmatched. This CDR3 reads CSVEWDRGYEQYF. The CDR3 DNA follows: TGCAGCGTTGAGTGGGACAGGGGTTACGAGCAGTACTTC.

This clone was seen more than once but under ten times. Other nucleotide sequences in the sample specify the same CDR3. The genes are TRBV9 and TRBJ1-1, with D uncertain. This CDR3 comprises 13 residues. Germline-derived CDR1 and CDR2 are SGDLS and YYNGEE. V dropped 4 bases and J dropped 0 bases, with 7 bases sitting between them. Here the CDR3 reads CASSPRMNTEAFF. The CDR3 DNA is TGTGCCAGCAGCCCCCGCATGAACACTGAAGCTTTCTTT.

CDR3 region: CASSSGVGQGAEAFF. Here the CDR3 DNA reads TGCGCCAGCAGCTCTGGCGTTGGACAGGGGGCTGAAGCTTTCTTT. This chain uses TRBV5-1 with TRBJ1-1; 10 positions agree with TRBD1. The CDR3 loop spans 15 amino acids. In germline, CDR1 is SGHRS, CDR2 YFSETQ. Trimming removed 3 bases from V and 6 bases from J; junction bases left unmatched: 8.

Turning to this clone: The sample carries other DNA sequences with the same CDR3. The chain recombines TRBV7-2 with TRBJ1-1; 7 nucleotides line up with TRBD1. Germline V gene data show CDR1 as SGHTA and CDR2 as FQGNSA. The CDR3 has 15 amino acids. Losses at the gene ends were 3 bases for V and 1 base for J; bases not matched to a gene: 5. The CDR3: CASSFSGTANTEAFF. CDR3 in DNA: TGTGCCAGCAGCTTTTCCGGGACAGCGAACACTGAAGCTTTCTTT.

The V and J genes are TRBV5-1 and TRBJ2-2; 10 bases fit TRBD2. Germline lookup yields CDR1 SGHRS and CDR2 YFSETQ. The V and J ends lost 5 bases and 6 bases, in that order; junction bases with no gene match: 4. The CDR3 runs to 14 residues. The CDR3 nucleotides read TGCGCCAGCAGAAAGCGGGGGGGCGCCGGGGAGCTGTTTTTT. Its protein product is CASRKRGGAGELFF.

This sequence joins TRBV6-1 and TRBJ1-4, with D possibly being TRBD1 (6 bases). This CDR3 region has 15 residues. Trimming took 4 bases from V and 3 from J, leaving 12 bases between them. CDR1 MNHNS and CDR2 SASEGT come from the germline V gene. The CDR3 sequence: CASSARTASNEKLFF. CDR3 bases: TGTGCCAGCAGTGCCAGGACAGCCTCTAATGAAAAACTGTTTTTT.

This chain connects TRBV12-5 to TRBJ2-1; TRBD1 agrees at 9 bases. This CDR3 spans 17 amino acids. V lost 0 bases and J lost 6; bases outside the gene matches: 9. Germline CDR1 and CDR2: LGHNT and FRNRAP. The CDR3 region has the DNA TGTGCTAGTGGTTTGGTACTTTTGGACAGGGGAATCAATGAGCAGTTCTTC. It is translated as CASGLVLLDRGINEQFF.

V is TRBV2 and J is TRBJ2-5, with D perhaps matching TRBD2 (5 bases). Deletions cut 8 bases from V and 7 bases from J, with 8 bases between. The CDR3 totals 10 residues. The germline V gene encodes CDR1 SNHLY and CDR2 FYNNEI. CDR3 in amino acids: CASAAGTQYF. Here the CDR3 DNA reads TGTGCCAGCGCCGCGGGGACCCAGTACTTC.

The rearrangement uses TRBV30 and TRBJ2-4; 9 bases line up with TRBD2. The V gene's germline CDR1 is GTSNPN and CDR2 SVGIG (reference sequence). This CDR3 is built from 17 residues. V was pared by 3 bases and J by 3 bases, with 12 bases of the junction left unmatched. The CDR3 protein is CAWRRGIAGVDKNIQYF. Here the CDR3 DNA reads TGTGCCTGGAGGAGAGGGATAGCGGGAGTAGACAAAAACATTCAGTACTTC.

The chain links TRBV6-5 to TRBJ1-2, with 10 positions matching TRBD1. There are 15 residues in the CDR3. Per the germline V gene, CDR1 is MNHEY and CDR2 is SVGAGI. V shed 2 bases, J shed 5 bases, and the junction held 5 bases outside the gene matches. The CDR3 DNA follows: TGTGCCAGCAGTTACCAGGGGACAGGGGCTTATGGCTACACCTTC. Translated: CASSYQGTGAYGYTF.

This clone was seen once. This rearrangement joins TRBV2 to TRBJ1-1, with D possibly being TRBD1 (5 bases). This CDR3 comprises 14 residues. V was pared by 9 bases and J by 2 bases, with 16 bases between. The germline V gene encodes CDR1 SNHLY and CDR2 FYNNEI. The CDR3 DNA reads TGTGCCAGTTCGAGGGACGGTCGTAACACTGAAGCTTTCTTT. Amino acid sequence: CASSRDGRNTEAFF.

About this clone itself: Other DNA variants within this sample encode the same CDR3. V and J are TRBV5-1 and TRBJ2-3; 8 bases line up with TRBD1. Trimming cost V 0 bases and J 5 bases; bases outside gene matches: 2. The CDR3 totals 14 residues. CDR1 and CDR2 (germline): SGHRS, YFSETQ. In DNA form, the CDR3 reads TGCGCCAGCAGCTTGGGACAGGGGAGAGATACGCAGTATTTT. This codes for CASSLGQGRDTQYF.

The V call is TRBV7-9, the J call TRBJ2-3; TRBD1 agrees at 10 bases. Germline assignment: CDR1 SEHNR and CDR2 FQNEAQ (reference sequence). The CDR3 runs 15 residues. Losses at the gene ends were 5 bases for V and 5 bases for J; bases not matched to a gene: 7. CDR3: CASSPTGGEGDTQYF. The CDR3 region has the DNA TGTGCCAGCAGCCCGACAGGGGGCGAAGGAGATACGCAGTATTTT. Full variable domain (remainder filled in from reference TRBV7-9 and TRBJ2-3): DTGVSQNPRHKITKRGQNVTFRCDPISEHNRLYWYRQTLGQGPEFLTYFQNEAQLEKSRLLSDRFSAERPKGSFSTLEIQRTEQGDSAMYLCASSPTGGEGDTQYFGPGTRLTVL.

The rearrangement joins TRBV18 to TRBJ2-1; 8 bases line up with TRBD1. The CDR3 length is 17 residues. The V gene's germline CDR1 is KGHSH and CDR2 LQKENI. The V gene end was trimmed by 0 bases and the J gene end by 0 bases; junction bases not matched to a gene: 4. The DNA of the CDR3 is TGTGCCAGCTCACCACCAGGACAGGGCCTCTCCTACAATGAGCAGTTCTTC. Translating gives CASSPPGQGLSYNEQFF.

The chain carries TRBV5-1 and TRBJ2-4; a weak D match, TRBD2 (7 bases). CDR1 is SGHRS and CDR2 is YFSETQ in the germline V gene. The CDR3 has 19 residues. Trimming pared 0 bases from V and 0 bases from J, leaving 19 bases between. DNA of the CDR3: TGCGCCAGCAGCTTGGCGTTGGCAGGGGAGGGATTAGCCAAAAACATTCAGTACTTC. This codes for CASSLALAGEGLAKNIQYF.

Comments on this clone: Other DNA sequences in the sample encode the same CDR3. The chain employs TRBV7-9 and TRBJ2-5; no reliable D call. CDR1 is SEHNR and CDR2 is FQNEAQ in the germline V gene (reference sequence). The V end lost 1 base, the J end lost 2 bases, and 11 bases lay between the germline ends. This CDR3 spans 15 amino acids. The CDR3 sequence: CASSLGTLVQETQYF. CDR3 sequence (DNA): TGTGCCAGCAGCTTAGGGACGCTAGTACAAGAGACCCAGTACTTC.

The chain has TRBV4-3 and TRBJ2-3, with D tentatively TRBD1 (5 bases). The V end lost 0 bases, the J end lost 2 bases, and 15 bases lay between the germline ends. This CDR3 has 17 amino acids. Looked up from germline, CDR1 is LGHNA and CDR2 is YSLEER. CDR3 region: CASSQDTGRGATDTQYF. The CDR3 nucleotides are TGCGCCAGCAGCCAAGATACCGGGCGTGGGGCCACAGATACGCAGTATTTT.

The J gene is TRBJ1-6, the V gene TRBV4-3; no clear D gene. The CDR3 loop spans 15 amino acids. Germline V gives CDR1 LGHNA, CDR2 YSLEER. The V and J ends lost 1 base and 0 bases respectively, with 4 bases between them. The CDR3 sequence is CASSQASSYNSPLHF. Written as DNA, the CDR3 is TGCGCCAGCAGCCAAGCAAGCTCCTATAATTCACCCCTCCACTTT.

The chain carries TRBV2 and TRBJ1-1; D remains ambiguous. Germline V gene data show CDR1 as SNHLY and CDR2 as FYNNEI. The CDR3 contains 14 residues. V was cut by 5 bases and J by 12 bases, with 22 bases left in between. CDR3 bases: TGTGCCAGCAGTCCCAATTATCGGGGAGAGGTATCTTTCTTT. This codes for CASSPNYRGEVSFF.

The rearrangement joins TRBV7-2 to TRBJ1-6; no clear D gene. This CDR3 has 15 amino acids. In germline, CDR1 is SGHTA, CDR2 FQGNSA. Trimming removed 4 bases at V and 0 bases at J, with 7 bases between. CDR3 coding DNA: TGTGCCAGCAGCTGGGAGAGCTCCTATAATTCACCCCTCCACTTT. Translating gives CASSWESSYNSPLHF.